This T cell receptor beta chain stems from a study of cytomegalovirus exposure and HLA in healthy donors. As for the study in general: Tens of millions of unique TCRs, all from HLA-typed donors, were included in an early release of the data. Whole-study findings and limits: Across donors, presence/absence analyses took sequencing depth to be roughly uniform. The later analysis indicated that the majority of CMV-associated TCR beta chains appeared HLA-restricted.

A note on this clone: What it binds is unknown.

PCR involved 60 Vbeta and 13 Jbeta primers. The protocol was immunoSEQ multiplex PCR, while the TCRdb copy is restricted to in-frame clones and leaves out a portion. The sample shows approximately 110,000 clones, and about 2.7% sits with its ten largest clones. Germline lookup yields CDR1 SEHNR and CDR2 FQNEAQ (reference sequence). This CDR3 has 13 amino acids. V was pared by 4 bases and J by 3 bases, with 9 bases between. The genes are TRBV7-9 and TRBJ2-5; D not certain. This clonotype was sampled from a young man in good health and CMV-seronegative. Material: PBMCs. This CDR3 reads CASSSTREETQYF. CDR3 nucleotide sequence: TGTGCCAGCAGCTCAACACGGGAAGAGACCCAGTACTTC. The variable domain in full, with the rest retrieved from reference TRBV7-9 and TRBJ2-5, is DTGVSQNPRHKITKRGQNVTFRCDPISEHNRLYWYRQTLGQGPEFLTYFQNEAQLEKSRLLSDRFSAERPKGSFSTLEIQRTEQGDSAMYLCASSSTREETQYFGPGTRLLVL.